The 14 T cell receptor beta chains reported below all come from one sample, sequenced in a study of cytomegalovirus exposure and HLA in healthy donors. The PCR made use of 60 Vbeta and 13 Jbeta primers. Assay used: immunoSEQ multiplex PCR; TCRdb lists only in-frame clones, some missing. The profile shows some 78,000 clones, 80% of them singletons. The sequenced sample consisted of PBMCs. These receptors originate from a woman between 50 and 59 years old in good health and CMV-seropositive.

In this sample, this clone turned up once. V usage is TRBV7-9 and J usage is TRBJ2-5; 13 nucleotides agree with TRBD2. With 5 bases clipped from V and 3 bases from J, the junction kept 6 bases outside the gene matches. This CDR3 contains 16 residues. Germline CDR1 is SEHNR and CDR2 is FQNEAQ (reference sequence). The CDR3 is CASSRTSGGAEETQYF. CDR3 coding DNA: TGTGCCAGCAGCCGCACTAGCGGGGGGGCCGAAGAGACCCAGTACTTC.

The V and J genes are TRBV19 and TRBJ1-5; the D is unclear. Trimming stripped 7 bases from V and 0 bases from J, with 7 bases between. This CDR3 contains 13 residues. The germline CDR1 and CDR2 sequences are LNHDA and SQIVND (reference sequence). The CDR3 DNA is TGTGCCAGTAACTTAGATAGCAATCAGCCCCAGCATTTT. Residues: CASNLDSNQPQHF.

This sequence joins TRBV5-1 and TRBJ1-1, with D tentatively TRBD1 (5 bases). CDR1 and CDR2 (germline): SGHRS, YFSETQ. The CDR3 spans 15 residues. V was clipped by 0 bases and J by 1 base, with 10 bases between them. CDR3 DNA: TGCGCCAGCAGCTTGGCTCAGGGTTGGAACACTGAAGCTTTCTTT. Translating gives CASSLAQGWNTEAFF.

The CDR3 coding sequence is TGTGCCAGCAGCTTATTCGGTGGACTACCGAACACTGAAGCTTTCTTT. It encodes CASSLFGGLPNTEAFF. The V gene is TRBV7-2, the J gene TRBJ1-1; D not certain. The CDR3 extends over 16 amino acids. V was clipped by 2 bases and J by 1 base, with 14 bases between them. Germline CDR1 and CDR2: SGHTA and FQGNSA.

This clone was counted a single time. The gene calls are TRBV9 and TRBJ1-4, with 7 bases identical to TRBD1. J gave up 5 bases and V 0 bases, and 4 bases lay outside the gene matches. The V gene's germline CDR1 is SGDLS and CDR2 YYNGEE. CDR3 size: 15 residues. This CDR3 reads CASSVGGTANEKLFF. The CDR3 bases are TGTGCCAGCAGCGTAGGGGGGACAGCAAATGAAAAACTGTTTTTT.

V is TRBV19 and J is TRBJ2-5, with a tentative D call TRBD1 (5 bases). The CDR3 is made up of 15 amino acids. V was pared by 0 bases and J by 5 bases, with 13 bases between. Looked up from germline, CDR1 is LNHDA and CDR2 is SQIVND (reference sequence). The CDR3 DNA reads as TGTGCCAGTAGTATAGACCCAGGGCGCGAGGAGACCCAGTACTTC. It codes for CASSIDPGREETQYF. Together with reference TRBV19 and TRBJ2-5, the CDR3 gives the full variable domain: DGGITQSPKYLFRKEGQNVTLSCEQNLNHDAMYWYRQDPGQGLRLIYYSQIVNDFQKGDIAEGYSVSREKKESFPLTVTSAQKNPTAFYLCASSIDPGREETQYFGPGTRLLVL.

The rearrangement uses TRBV5-8 and TRBJ2-2; a possible D gene is TRBD1 (5 bases). The germline V gene has CDR1 SGHTS and CDR2 YDEGEE. Trimming stripped 2 bases from V and 7 bases from J, with 15 bases between. CDR3 length equals 15 residues. CDR3 region: CASSFGFQGGGELFF. CDR3 bases: TGTGCCAGCAGCTTTGGTTTCCAGGGTGGCGGGGAGCTGTTTTTT.

The chain is built from TRBV4-1 and TRBJ2-5; TRBD1 matches 7 bases. The DNA end is a closer match to TRBJ2-7, so the J assignment may be wrong. Germline V gene data show CDR1 as MGHRA and CDR2 as YSYEKL. The CDR3 spans 14 residues. The CDR3 protein is CASSQPGQSYEQYF. CDR3 nucleotide sequence: TGCGCCAGCAGCCAACCGGGACAGAGCTACGAGCAGTACTTC.

V and J are TRBV6-1 and TRBJ2-7; 10 bases are shared with TRBD1. The ends lost 6 bases at V and 3 bases at J; junction bases unmatched: 2. Germline lookup yields CDR1 MNHNS and CDR2 SASEGT. This CDR3 has 13 amino acids. The CDR3: CASSRDRGYEQYV. In DNA, the CDR3 is TGTGCCAGCAGCAGGGACAGGGGCTACGAGCAGTACGTC.

The CDR3 spells CASSQEFPGQGWNEQFF. CDR3 in DNA: TGCGCCAGCAGCCAAGAGTTCCCGGGACAGGGGTGGAATGAGCAGTTCTTC. The J gene is TRBJ2-1, the V gene TRBV4-1; the match to TRBD1 covers 10 bases. This CDR3 spans 17 amino acids. V shed 0 bases and J 7 bases; nucleotides not matched to a gene: 9. Germline V gene sequence: CDR1 MGHRA, CDR2 YSYEKL.

CDR3 DNA sequence: TGCAGCGTTCACTCGGCGGGAGGGTGGCCAGATACGCAGTATTTT. Protein sequence: CSVHSAGGWPDTQYF. This chain joins TRBV29-1 and TRBJ2-3; 9 bases match TRBD2. Germline-derived CDR1 and CDR2 are SQVTM and ANQGSEA. The V and J ends lost 5 bases and 4 bases, in that order; junction bases with no gene match: 10. This CDR3 is 15 amino acids long.

This chain connects TRBV5-1 to TRBJ1-4, with D possibly TRBD1 on 5 matching bases. Germline V lookup: CDR1 SGHRS, CDR2 YFSETQ. Trimming pared 5 bases from V and 5 bases from J, leaving 13 bases between. The CDR3 extends over 14 amino acids. Written as DNA, the CDR3 is TGCGCCAGCAGAGCCCAGGGAGGAAATGAAAAACTGTTTTTT. This codes for CASRAQGGNEKLFF.

The V and J genes are TRBV9 and TRBJ2-3, with a tentative D call TRBD2 (6 bases). Per the germline V gene, CDR1 is SGDLS and CDR2 is YYNGEE. The V end lost 3 bases, the J end lost 2 bases, and 13 bases lay between the germline ends. CDR3 length equals 15 residues. The CDR3 nucleotides read TGTGCCAGCAGCGCGGGGGACCGACTCACAGATACGCAGTATTTT. Protein: CASSAGDRLTDTQYF.

The CDR3 region is CASSGSGQETQYF. CDR3 bases: TGTGCCAGCAGCGGGTCCGGCCAAGAGACCCAGTACTTC. The chain recombines TRBV9 with TRBJ2-5; D remains ambiguous. There are 13 residues in the CDR3. Germline values: CDR1 SGDLS, CDR2 YYNGEE. Trimming pared 3 bases from V and 1 base from J, leaving 7 bases between.